This paragraph covers one T cell receptor beta chain sequence. Making TCR cDNA involved 5'RACE template switching, which added UMIs and a universal primer site. TCRdb processed the 5' RACE reads anew with MiXCR; each CDR3 protein has one entry. The sample contains under 350,000 distinct CDR3 sequences, 4.1% of which appear only once. The CDR3 length is 12 residues. V lost 11 bases and J lost 4, with 14 bases in between. Per germline, CDR1 LNHDA and CDR2 SQIVND (reference sequence). The data derive from a study of T cells after yellow fever vaccination. The chain links TRBV19 to TRBJ1-2; D possibly corresponds to TRBD1 (5 bases). The receptor was derived from a man aged 18 to 29 who received the YFV17D yellow fever vaccine. The material sequenced was PBMCs, taken 5 days after the yellow fever booster vaccination. The CDR3 DNA follows: TGTGCCCCCGGGCGGGGGTTCTATGGCTACACCTTC. This translates into CAPGRGFYGYTF.